Each of the 20 T cell receptor beta chains below was sequenced from the same sample in a study of blood T cell repertoires in COVID-19 (dated by TCRdb to 2018 to 2021). The library relied on the immunoSEQ multiplex PCR assay. Drawn from immuneACCESS, this table holds only the in-frame rearrangements with V and J called that TCRdb kept. Clones are partly lost; checked studies trace under half to an unresolved V gene and leave the rest unexplained. The sample yields roughly 250,000 clones; 88% were counted once. 3% of the sample is held by the ten biggest clonotypes. The source material was PBMCs or T cells enriched from blood (not recorded which). Receptor source: a woman aged 50 to 60 who had recovered from COVID-19.

The chain carries TRBV7-9 and TRBJ1-2, with 9 bases identical to TRBD1. This CDR3 comprises 16 residues. Losses at the gene ends were 4 bases for V and 5 bases for J; bases not matched to a gene: 11. Per the germline V gene, CDR1 is SEHNR and CDR2 is FQNEAQ (reference sequence). CDR3 amino acids: CASSSSGTGRFYGYTF. For the CDR3, the DNA is TGTGCCAGCAGCTCCTCCGGGACAGGGAGATTTTATGGCTACACCTTC.

This sequence joins TRBV6-5 and TRBJ1-6; D unresolved. The germline gives CDR1 MNHEY, CDR2 SVGAGI. This CDR3 is built from 15 residues. Trimming removed 5 bases at V and 1 base at J, with 9 bases between. The CDR3 region is CASSRTRSYNSPLHF. The DNA of the CDR3 is TGTGCCAGCAGTCGAACGAGGTCCTATAATTCACCCCTCCACTTT.

The chain has TRBV6-1 and TRBJ2-4, with 10 bases identical to TRBD2. The CDR3 extends over 15 amino acids. The germline gives CDR1 MNHNS, CDR2 SASEGT. Trimming at V came to 2 bases and at J to 6 bases, leaving 4 bases not matched to a gene. The CDR3 DNA reads TGTGCCAGCAGTGAATGGTTAGCGGGGGGAAACATTCAGTACTTC. Translation gives CASSEWLAGGNIQYF.

This sequence joins TRBV2 and TRBJ1-5, with 7 bases identical to TRBD1. Germline loops: CDR1 SNHLY, CDR2 FYNNEI. V was pared by 7 bases and J by 7 bases, with 7 bases of the junction left unmatched. The CDR3 consists of 13 residues. The CDR3 reads CASNQGVRQPQHF. The DNA for the CDR3 is TGTGCCAGCAATCAGGGGGTACGGCAGCCCCAGCATTTT.

CDR3 protein: CASSYRVQGTYEQYF. The CDR3 coding sequence is TGTGCCAGCAGTTACCGGGTTCAGGGAACCTACGAGCAGTACTTC. The chain links TRBV6-5 to TRBJ2-7, with D maybe TRBD1 (5 bases). CDR3 length: 15 amino acids. Trimming removed 2 bases at V and 2 bases at J, with 13 bases between. CDR1 is MNHEY, CDR2 SVGAGI, per germline.

The sample holds one count of this clone. The chain employs TRBV30 and TRBJ2-1; 14 positions match TRBD2. V lost 2 bases to trimming and J lost 2 bases; unmatched junction nucleotides: 8. In germline, CDR1 is GTSNPN, CDR2 SVGIG (reference sequence). The CDR3 spans 18 residues. The CDR3 reads CAWSQGLAGGATYNEQFF. The CDR3 DNA sequence: TGTGCCTGGAGTCAAGGACTAGCGGGAGGAGCCACCTACAATGAGCAGTTCTTC. The full variable domain, completed using reference TRBV30 and TRBJ2-1, is SQTIHQWPATLVQPVGSPLSLECTVEGTSNPNLYWYRQAAGRGLQLLFYSVGIGQISSEVPQNLSASRPQDRQFILSSKKLLLSDSGFYLCAWSQGLAGGATYNEQFFGPGTRLTVL.

This chain links TRBV29-1 with TRBJ2-7; 11 bases align to TRBD2. CDR1 SQVTM and CDR2 ANQGSEA come from the germline V gene. Trimming removed 0 bases from V and 4 bases from J; junction bases left unmatched: 8. The CDR3 extends over 16 amino acids. CDR3 residues: CSVEESTGLAVYEQYF. CDR3 bases: TGCAGCGTTGAAGAAAGCACGGGACTAGCGGTGTACGAGCAGTACTTC.

This chain connects TRBV28 to TRBJ1-1; possible D gene TRBD1, 6 bases. Per the germline V gene, CDR1 is MDHEN and CDR2 is SYDVKM. The CDR3 sequence is 13 residues long. The V end was cut by 1 base, the J end by 4 bases, with 7 bases between. The CDR3: CASSLSGATEAFF. CDR3 in DNA: TGTGCCAGCAGTTTATCAGGGGCCACTGAAGCTTTCTTT.

V usage is TRBV19 and J usage is TRBJ1-2, with D unclear. Between the trimmed V and J ends, which lost 6 bases and 4 bases, there was a span of 12 bases. The CDR3 is 13 residues long. Per the germline V gene, CDR1 is LNHDA and CDR2 is SQIVND (reference sequence). Here the CDR3 reads CASRPPAGYGYTF. The CDR3 DNA reads TGTGCCAGTAGACCCCCGGCGGGCTATGGCTACACCTTC.

The rearrangement joins TRBV28 to TRBJ2-2, with a tentative D call TRBD2 (5 bases). V lost 3 bases and J 4 bases, leaving 12 bases between the germline ends. The germline gives CDR1 MDHEN, CDR2 SYDVKM. The CDR3 contains 15 residues. CDR3 sequence reads: CASSFRGLGTGELFF. In nucleotides, the CDR3 is TGTGCCAGCAGTTTCCGGGGTTTGGGCACCGGGGAGCTGTTTTTT.

CDR3 amino acids: CASRPPTGRSYGYTF. CDR3 nucleotide sequence: TGTGCCAGCAGACCTCCGACAGGGCGGTCCTATGGCTACACCTTC. The chain uses TRBV6-5 and TRBJ1-2, with 7 bases that match TRBD1. Germline V lookup: CDR1 MNHEY, CDR2 SVGAGI. The CDR3 covers 15 residues. Unmatched junction bases numbered 11, after V lost 6 bases and J lost 4 bases.

This clone occurred once. This chain joins TRBV28 and TRBJ2-7; D possibly corresponds to TRBD2 (6 bases). CDR3 size: 15 residues. Trimming shortened V by 7 bases and J by 0 bases, and 16 bases separated the two germline ends. The germline V gene has CDR1 MDHEN and CDR2 SYDVKM. The CDR3 coding sequence is TGTGCCAGCAACGAGGAGGGTCGGGGCTCCTACGAGCAGTACTTC. Residues: CASNEEGRGSYEQYF. Supplemented by reference TRBV28 and TRBJ2-7, the full variable domain reads DVKVTQSSRYLVKRTGEKVFLECVQDMDHENMFWYRQDPGLGLRLIYFSYDVKMKEKGDIPEGYSVSREKKERFSLILESASTNQTSMYLCASNEEGRGSYEQYFGPGTRLTVT.

This clone was seen a few times. The genes are TRBV30 and TRBJ1-6; 9 bases map to TRBD1. The V and J ends lost 7 bases and 9 bases, in that order; junction bases with no gene match: 13. The CDR3 spans 15 residues. Germline-derived CDR1 and CDR2 are GTSNPN and SVGIG (reference sequence). The CDR3 nucleotides are TGTGCCTTAAAAATTCTAACAGGGGGCTCTTCACCCCTCCACTTT. Protein product: CALKILTGGSSPLHF.

The chain joins TRBV5-1 to TRBJ2-1; TRBD2 is a possible D gene (6 bases). There are 14 residues in the CDR3. Germline loops: CDR1 SGHRS, CDR2 YFSETQ. V was shortened by 7 bases and J by 6 bases, with 17 bases between the two germline ends. The CDR3, as DNA: TGCGCCAGCTCCCTGGGGCAGGGAGGCAATGAGCAGTTCTTC. It translates to CASSLGQGGNEQFF. The full variable domain, its missing parts supplied by reference TRBV5-1 and TRBJ2-1, is KAGVTQTPRYLIKTRGQQVTLSCSPISGHRSVSWYQQTPGQGLQFLFEYFSETQRNKGNFPGRFSGRQFSNSRSEMNVSTLELGDSALYLCASSLGQGGNEQFFGPGTRLTVL.

This clone was seen just once. The V gene is TRBV28, the J gene TRBJ1-4; 9 bases fit TRBD1. Germline CDR1 is MDHEN and CDR2 is SYDVKM. V trimming: 6 bases; J trimming: 7 bases; junction bases outside the gene matches: 6. CDR3 size: 14 residues. This CDR3 is CASSKTGGIEKLFF. The DNA for the CDR3 is TGTGCCAGCAGCAAGACAGGGGGGATTGAAAAACTGTTTTTT. Full variable domain (outside the CDR3, taken from reference TRBV28 and TRBJ1-4): DVKVTQSSRYLVKRTGEKVFLECVQDMDHENMFWYRQDPGLGLRLIYFSYDVKMKEKGDIPEGYSVSREKKERFSLILESASTNQTSMYLCASSKTGGIEKLFFGSGTQLSVL.

This chain uses TRBV19 with TRBJ2-7; 7 nucleotides agree with TRBD1. The J segment lost 6 bases and the V segment lost 4 bases, leaving 6 bases of the junction unmatched. The germline CDR1 and CDR2 sequences are LNHDA and SQIVND (reference sequence). The CDR3 is 13 amino acids. In DNA form, the CDR3 reads TGTGCCAGTAGTACCGACAGGGCAGGCGAGCAGTACTTC. Translated: CASSTDRAGEQYF.

V usage is TRBV11-2 and J usage is TRBJ2-7; TRBD1 matches at 8 bases. Germline CDR1 SGHAT, CDR2 FQNNGV. V gave up 0 bases and J gave up 0 bases; unmatched junction bases: 7. This CDR3 region has 17 residues. The CDR3 DNA follows: TGTGCCAGCAGCTTAGATCGCGGGACAGGAAACTCCTACGAGCAGTACTTC. Protein: CASSLDRGTGNSYEQYF.

The gene calls are TRBV15 and TRBJ2-5; a possible D gene is TRBD2 (6 bases). Trimming shortened V by 2 bases and J by 5 bases, and 9 bases separated the two germline ends. Germline-derived CDR1 and CDR2 are LNHNV and YYDKDF (reference sequence). This CDR3 contains 13 residues. For the CDR3, the DNA is TGTGCCACCAGCAGAAGCGGGCTGGAGACCCAGTACTTC. Its protein is CATSRSGLETQYF.

This chain connects TRBV6-4 to TRBJ1-6; D ambiguous. The V and J ends lost 5 bases and 0 bases respectively, with 20 bases between them. The CDR3 extends over 19 amino acids. Germline CDR1 reads MRHNA; CDR2 reads SNTAGT. This CDR3 reads CASSQTPQTNSSYNSPLHF. CDR3 DNA sequence: TGTGCCAGCAGTCAAACCCCCCAGACAAACAGCTCCTATAATTCACCCCTCCACTTT.

This sequence joins TRBV6-1 and TRBJ2-7; 10 positions agree with TRBD2. In germline, CDR1 is MNHNS, CDR2 SASEGT. J lost 4 bases, V lost 0 bases, and 6 bases had no gene match. This CDR3 has 16 residues. The CDR3 DNA sequence: TGTGCCAGCAGTGAAGCTATACCAGCGGGAGGGTACGAGCAGTACTTC. It yields the protein CASSEAIPAGGYEQYF.